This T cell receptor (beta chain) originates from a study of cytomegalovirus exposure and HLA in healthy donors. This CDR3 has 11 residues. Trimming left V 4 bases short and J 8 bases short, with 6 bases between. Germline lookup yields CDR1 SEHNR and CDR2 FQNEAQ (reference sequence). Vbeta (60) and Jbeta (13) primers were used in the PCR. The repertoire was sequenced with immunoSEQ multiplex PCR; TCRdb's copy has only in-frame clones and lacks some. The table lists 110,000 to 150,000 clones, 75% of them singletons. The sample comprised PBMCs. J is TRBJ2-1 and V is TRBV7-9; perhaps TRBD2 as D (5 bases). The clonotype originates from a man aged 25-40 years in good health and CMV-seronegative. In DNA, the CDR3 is TGTGCCAGCAGCTACGGGGATGAGCAGTTCTTC. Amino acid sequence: CASSYGDEQFF. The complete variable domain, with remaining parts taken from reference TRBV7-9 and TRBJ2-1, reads DTGVSQNPRHKITKRGQNVTFRCDPISEHNRLYWYRQTLGQGPEFLTYFQNEAQLEKSRLLSDRFSAERPKGSFSTLEIQRTEQGDSAMYLCASSYGDEQFFGPGTRLTVL.